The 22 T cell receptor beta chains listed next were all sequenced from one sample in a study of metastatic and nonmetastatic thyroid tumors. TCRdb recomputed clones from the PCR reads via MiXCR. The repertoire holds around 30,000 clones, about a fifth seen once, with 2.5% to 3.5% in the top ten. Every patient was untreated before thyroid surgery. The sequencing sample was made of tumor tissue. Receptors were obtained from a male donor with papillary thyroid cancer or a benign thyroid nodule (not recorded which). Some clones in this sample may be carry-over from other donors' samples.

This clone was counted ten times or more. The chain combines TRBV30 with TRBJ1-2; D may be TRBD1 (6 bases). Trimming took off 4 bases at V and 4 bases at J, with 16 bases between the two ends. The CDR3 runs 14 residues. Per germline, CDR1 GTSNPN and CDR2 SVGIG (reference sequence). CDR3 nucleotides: TGTGCCTGGATTTCAACAGGGATCGTCTATGGCTACACCTTC. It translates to CAWISTGIVYGYTF.

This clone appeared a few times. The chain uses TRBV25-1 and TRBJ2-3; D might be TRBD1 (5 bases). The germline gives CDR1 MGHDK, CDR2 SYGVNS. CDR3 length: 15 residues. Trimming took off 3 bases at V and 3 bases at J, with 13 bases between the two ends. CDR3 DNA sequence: TGTGCCAGCAGTGACAGGGCAGGACGTACAGATACGCAGTATTTT. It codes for CASSDRAGRTDTQYF.

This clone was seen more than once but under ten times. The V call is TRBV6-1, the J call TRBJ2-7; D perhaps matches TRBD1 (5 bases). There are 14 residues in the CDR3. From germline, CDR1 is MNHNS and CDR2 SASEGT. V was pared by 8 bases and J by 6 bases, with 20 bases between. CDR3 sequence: CASDSQGEGSEQYF. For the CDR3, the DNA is TGTGCCAGCGACAGCCAGGGTGAAGGTTCCGAGCAGTACTTC.

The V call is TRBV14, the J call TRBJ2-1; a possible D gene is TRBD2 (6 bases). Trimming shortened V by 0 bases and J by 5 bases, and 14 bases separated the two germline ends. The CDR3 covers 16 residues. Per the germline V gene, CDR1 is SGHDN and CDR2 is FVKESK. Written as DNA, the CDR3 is TGTGCCAGCAGCCAAGATGTCGGGAGTGCCAACAATGAGCAGTTCTTC. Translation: CASSQDVGSANNEQFF.

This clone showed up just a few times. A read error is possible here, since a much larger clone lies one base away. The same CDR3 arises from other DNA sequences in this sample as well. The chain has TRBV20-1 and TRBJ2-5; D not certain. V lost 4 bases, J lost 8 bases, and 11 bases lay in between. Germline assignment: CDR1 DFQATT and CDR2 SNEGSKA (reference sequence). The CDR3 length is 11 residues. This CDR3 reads CSANQRETQYF. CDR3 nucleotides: TGCAGTGCTAATCAAAGGGAAACCCAGTACTTC.

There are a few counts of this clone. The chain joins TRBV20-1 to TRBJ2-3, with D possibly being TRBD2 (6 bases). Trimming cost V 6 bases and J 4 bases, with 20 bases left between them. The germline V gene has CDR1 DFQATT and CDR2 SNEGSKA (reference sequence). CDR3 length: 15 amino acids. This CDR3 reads CSAAELEGGSDTQYF. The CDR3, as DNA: TGCAGTGCAGCGGAACTAGAGGGAGGTTCAGATACGCAGTATTTT.

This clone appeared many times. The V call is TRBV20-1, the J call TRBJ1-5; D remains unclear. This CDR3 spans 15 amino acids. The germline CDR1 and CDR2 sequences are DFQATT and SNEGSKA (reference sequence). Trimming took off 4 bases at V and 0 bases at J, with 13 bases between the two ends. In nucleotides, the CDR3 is TGCAGTGCTACAATCGACGGGTATAGCAATCAGCCCCAGCATTTT. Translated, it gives CSATIDGYSNQPQHF.

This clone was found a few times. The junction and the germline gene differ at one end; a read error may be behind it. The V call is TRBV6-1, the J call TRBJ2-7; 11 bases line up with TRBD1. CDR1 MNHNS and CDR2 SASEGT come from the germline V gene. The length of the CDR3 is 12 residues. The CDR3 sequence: CAGQGAVYEQCF. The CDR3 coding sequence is TGTGCCGGACAGGGGGCGGTCTACGAGCAGTGCTTC.

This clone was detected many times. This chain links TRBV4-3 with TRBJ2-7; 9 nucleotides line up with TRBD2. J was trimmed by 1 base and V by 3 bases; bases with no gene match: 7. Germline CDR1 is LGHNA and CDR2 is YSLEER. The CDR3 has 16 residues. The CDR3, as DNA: TGCGCCAGCAGCCAGCGACTAGCGGCTCCGTCCTACGAGCAGTACTTC. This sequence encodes CASSQRLAAPSYEQYF.

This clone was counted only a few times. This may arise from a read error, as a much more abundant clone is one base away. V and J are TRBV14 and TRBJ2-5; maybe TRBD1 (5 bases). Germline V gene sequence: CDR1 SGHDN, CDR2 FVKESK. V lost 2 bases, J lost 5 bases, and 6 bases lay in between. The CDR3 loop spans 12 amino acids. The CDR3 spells CASSQNRETQYF. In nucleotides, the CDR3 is TGTGCCAGCAGCCAAAACAGGGAGACCCAGTACTTC. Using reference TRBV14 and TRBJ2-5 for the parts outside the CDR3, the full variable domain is EAGVTQFPSHSVIEKGQTVTLRCDPISGHDNLYWYRRVMGKEIKFLLHFVKESKQDESGMPNNRFLAERTGGTYSTLKVQPAELEDSGVYFCASSQNRETQYFGPGTRLLVL.

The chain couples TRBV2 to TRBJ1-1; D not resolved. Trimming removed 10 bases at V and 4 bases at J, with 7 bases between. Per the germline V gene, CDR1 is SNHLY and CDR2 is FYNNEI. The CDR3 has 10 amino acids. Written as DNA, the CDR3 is TGTGCCACCCAACGCACTGAAGCTTTCTTT. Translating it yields CATQRTEAFF.

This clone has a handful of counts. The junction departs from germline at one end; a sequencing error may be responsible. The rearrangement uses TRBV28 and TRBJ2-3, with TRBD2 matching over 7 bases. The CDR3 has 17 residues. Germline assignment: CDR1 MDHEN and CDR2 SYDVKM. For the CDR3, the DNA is TGTGCCAGCATCCAACAGAGCTGGCGGGAGACTCACAGATACGCAGTATTT. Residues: CASIQQSWRETHRYAVF.

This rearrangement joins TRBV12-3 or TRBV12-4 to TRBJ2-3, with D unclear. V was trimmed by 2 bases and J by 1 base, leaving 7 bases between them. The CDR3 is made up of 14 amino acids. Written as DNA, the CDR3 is TGTGCCAGCAGTTTAATATCTGGCACAGATACGCAGTATTTT. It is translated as CASSLISGTDTQYF.

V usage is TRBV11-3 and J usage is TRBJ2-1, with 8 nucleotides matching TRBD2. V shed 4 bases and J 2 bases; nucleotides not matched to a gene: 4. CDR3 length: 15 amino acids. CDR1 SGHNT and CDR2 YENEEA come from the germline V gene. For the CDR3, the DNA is TGTGCCAGCAGCTCCACGGGGGGGGCCTACAATGAGCAGTTCTTC. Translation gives CASSSTGGAYNEQFF.

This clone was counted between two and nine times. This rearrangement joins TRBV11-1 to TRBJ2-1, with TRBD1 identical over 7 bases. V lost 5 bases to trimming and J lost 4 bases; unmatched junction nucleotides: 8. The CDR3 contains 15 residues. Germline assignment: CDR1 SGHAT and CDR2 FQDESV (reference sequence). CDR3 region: CASSEPGTAYNEQFF. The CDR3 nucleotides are TGTGCCAGCAGCGAACCCGGGACAGCTTACAATGAGCAGTTCTTC.

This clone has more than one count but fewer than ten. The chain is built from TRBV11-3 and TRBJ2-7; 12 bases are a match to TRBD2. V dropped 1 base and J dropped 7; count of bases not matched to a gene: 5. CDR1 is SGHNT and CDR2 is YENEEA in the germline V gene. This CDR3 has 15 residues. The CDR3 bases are TGTGCCAGCAGCTTAGGACTAGCGGGAGCCAGTGAGCAGTACTTC. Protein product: CASSLGLAGASEQYF.

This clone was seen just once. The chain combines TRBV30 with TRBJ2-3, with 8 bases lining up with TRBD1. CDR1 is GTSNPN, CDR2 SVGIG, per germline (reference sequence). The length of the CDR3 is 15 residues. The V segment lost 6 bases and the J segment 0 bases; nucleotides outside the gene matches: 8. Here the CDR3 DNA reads TGTGCCTGCCTACCGGGACAGGCGAGCACAGATACGCAGTATTTT. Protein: CACLPGQASTDTQYF.

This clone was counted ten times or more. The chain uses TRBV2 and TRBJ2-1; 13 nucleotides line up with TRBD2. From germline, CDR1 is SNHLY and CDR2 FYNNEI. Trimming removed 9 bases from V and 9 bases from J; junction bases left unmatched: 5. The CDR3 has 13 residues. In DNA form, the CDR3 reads TGTGCCAGGAGACTAGCGGGAGGTGGTGAGCAGTTCTTC. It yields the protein CARRLAGGGEQFF.

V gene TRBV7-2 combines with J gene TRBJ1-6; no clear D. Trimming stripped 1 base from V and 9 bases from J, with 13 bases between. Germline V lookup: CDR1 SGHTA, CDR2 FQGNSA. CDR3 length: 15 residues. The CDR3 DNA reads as TGTGCCAGCAGCTTAGAGGCAGGATTTCGTTCACCCCTCCACTTT. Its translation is CASSLEAGFRSPLHF. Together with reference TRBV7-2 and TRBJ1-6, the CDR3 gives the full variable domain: GAGVSQSPSNKVTEKGKDVELRCDPISGHTALYWYRQSLGQGLEFLIYFQGNSAPDKSGLPSDRFSAERTGGSVSTLTIQRTQQEDSAVYLCASSLEAGFRSPLHFGNGTRLTVT.

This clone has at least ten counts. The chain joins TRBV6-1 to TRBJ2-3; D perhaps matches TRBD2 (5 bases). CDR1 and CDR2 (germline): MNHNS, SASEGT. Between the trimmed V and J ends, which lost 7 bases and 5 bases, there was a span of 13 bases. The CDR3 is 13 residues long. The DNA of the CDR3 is TGTGCCAGCAAAGGCGGAGGTCGAGATACGCAGTATTTT. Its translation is CASKGGGRDTQYF.

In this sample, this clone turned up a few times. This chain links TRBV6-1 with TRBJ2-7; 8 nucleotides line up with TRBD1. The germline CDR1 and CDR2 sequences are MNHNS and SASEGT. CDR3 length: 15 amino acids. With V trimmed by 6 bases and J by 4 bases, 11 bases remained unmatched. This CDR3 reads CASSPGQAFFYEQYF. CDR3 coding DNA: TGTGCCAGCAGCCCGGGACAGGCGTTTTTTTACGAGCAGTACTTC.

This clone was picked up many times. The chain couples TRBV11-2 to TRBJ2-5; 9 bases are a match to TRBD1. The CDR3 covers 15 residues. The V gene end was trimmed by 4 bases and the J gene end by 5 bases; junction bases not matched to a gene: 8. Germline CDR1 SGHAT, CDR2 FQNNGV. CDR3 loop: CASSSPGQGVETQYF. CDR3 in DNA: TGTGCCAGCAGCTCTCCGGGACAGGGCGTGGAGACCCAGTACTTC.